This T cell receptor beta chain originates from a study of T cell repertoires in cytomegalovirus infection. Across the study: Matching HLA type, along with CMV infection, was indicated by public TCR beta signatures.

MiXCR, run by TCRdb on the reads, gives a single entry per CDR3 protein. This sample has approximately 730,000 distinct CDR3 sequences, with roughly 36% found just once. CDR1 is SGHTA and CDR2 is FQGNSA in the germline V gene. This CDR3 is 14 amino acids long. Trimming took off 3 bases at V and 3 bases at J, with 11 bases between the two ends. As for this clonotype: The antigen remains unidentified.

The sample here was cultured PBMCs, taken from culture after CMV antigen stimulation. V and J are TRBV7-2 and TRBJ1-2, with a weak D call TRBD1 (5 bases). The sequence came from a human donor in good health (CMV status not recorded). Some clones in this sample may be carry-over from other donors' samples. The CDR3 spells CASSLSPGHYGYTF. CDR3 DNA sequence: TGTGCCAGCAGCTTGTCTCCGGGACACTATGGCTACACCTTC.